This T cell receptor (beta chain) is drawn from a study of regulatory T cells in long-lasting Graves disease. Points from the study as a whole: Segments TRBV28, TRBJ1-2 and TRBJ2-5 showed preferential usage in persistent disease.

Time point meaning: newly diagnosed GD, antithyroid drugs for less than 3 months. Researchers made the TCR library from RNA that was extracted from PBMCs. Researchers made TCR beta libraries by using iRepertoire HTBI primers and running Arm-PCR on CDR3 regions. Using its own MiXCR run on the multiplex PCR reads, TCRdb lists one record per CDR3 protein. The profile shows approximately 360,000 distinct CDR3 sequences, approximately 12% of them singletons. This clonotype was detected many times. Its target is not known. Germline V lookup: CDR1 SGHDT, CDR2 YYEEEE. This CDR3 has 19 amino acids. V was shortened by 0 bases and J by 7 bases, with 23 bases between the two germline ends. These data were also reused for a study on T cells in Graves' hyperthyroidism and ophthalmopathy.

The sequence came from a woman aged 18-29 years with Graves disease. The source material was peripheral blood mononuclear cells (PBMCs), sampled at new diagnosis, from a patient treated with antithyroid drugs. The V gene is TRBV5-6, the J gene TRBJ1-6, with D perhaps matching TRBD1 (5 bases). For the CDR3, the DNA is TGTGCCAGCAGCTTGGATTATTACCGGGACCTAGGACGGAATTCACCCCTCCACTTT. Its translation is CASSLDYYRDLGRNSPLHF.